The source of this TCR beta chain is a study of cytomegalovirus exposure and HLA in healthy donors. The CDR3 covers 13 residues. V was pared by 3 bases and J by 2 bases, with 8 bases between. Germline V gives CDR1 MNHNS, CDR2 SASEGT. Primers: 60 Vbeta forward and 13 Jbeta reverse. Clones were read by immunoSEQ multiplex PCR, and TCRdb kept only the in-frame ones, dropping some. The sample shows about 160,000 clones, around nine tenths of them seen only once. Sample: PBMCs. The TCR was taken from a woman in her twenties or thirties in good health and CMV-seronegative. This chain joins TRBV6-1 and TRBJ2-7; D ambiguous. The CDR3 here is CASSDRVTYEQYF. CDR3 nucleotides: TGTGCCAGCAGTGACCGGGTGACCTACGAGCAGTACTTC.